The 9 T cell receptor beta chains listed next were all sequenced from one sample in a study of T cells in Graves' hyperthyroidism and ophthalmopathy. The TCR beta CDR3 regions underwent amplification using RNA transcripts as the source. RT-PCR in the first round (using the HTBI primer set) targeted the TCR CDR3. TCRdb passed the multiplex PCR reads through MiXCR, listing each CDR3 protein once. The profile shows about 540,000 distinct CDR3 sequences, about 45% of them singletons. Sequencing used peripheral blood or thyroid tissue (not recorded which). These receptors were obtained from a woman aged 18-35 years with Graves' hyperthyroidism.

As concerns this clonotype: A much larger clone lies one base from this, so it may be a read error. The rearrangement uses TRBV5-1 and TRBJ2-5; 13 bases line up with TRBD2. The CDR3 runs 15 residues. CDR1 and CDR2 from the germline V gene are SGHRS and YFSETQ. The CDR3: CASSQGLAGEEAQYF. In nucleotides, the CDR3 is TGCGCCAGCAGCCAAGGACTAGCGGGAGAAGAGGCCCAGTACTTC. The whole variable domain, remainder taken from reference TRBV5-1 and TRBJ2-5, is KAGVTQTPRYLIKTRGQQVTLSCSPISGHRSVSWYQQTPGQGLQFLFEYFSETQRNKGNFPGRFSGRQFSNSRSEMNVSTLELGDSALYLCASSQGLAGEEAQYFGPGTRLLVL.

V and J are TRBV2 and TRBJ2-7; D is undetermined. The last part of the DNA fits TRBJ2-1 better; the J call may be wrong. Germline CDR1 and CDR2: SNHLY and FYNNEI. This CDR3 has 11 amino acids. CDR3 amino acids: CASSEVDEQFF. In DNA form, the CDR3 reads TGTGCCAGCAGTGAAGTGGACGAGCAGTTCTTC.

This clonotype was seen ten or more times. This CDR3 is CASSLMTQQAFF. CDR3 DNA sequence: TGTGCCAGCAGCCTCATGACTCAGCAAGCTTTCTTT. The genes are TRBV12-3 or TRBV12-4 and TRBJ1-1, with no clear D. CDR3 length: 12 amino acids. The V gene lost 6 bases and the J gene lost 9 bases, with 14 bases spanning the gap.

This clonotype appeared many times. The chain uses TRBV7-9 and TRBJ2-7, with D possibly matching TRBD1 (6 bases). The germline gives CDR1 SEHNR, CDR2 FQNEAQ (reference sequence). V shed 6 bases and J shed 0 bases, with 21 bases lying between them. This CDR3 is built from 17 residues. This CDR3 reads CASRTFRDTDRSYEQYF. The CDR3 DNA reads as TGTGCCAGCAGAACTTTCCGGGACACCGACCGCTCCTACGAGCAGTACTTC.

This clonotype has at least ten counts. The CDR3 loop reads CSAIQGLDTEAFF. The CDR3 DNA is TGCAGTGCTATACAGGGGTTGGACACTGAAGCTTTCTTT. This sequence joins TRBV20-1 and TRBJ1-1; 7 nucleotides match TRBD1. With 4 bases clipped from V and 3 bases from J, the junction kept 5 bases outside the gene matches. Germline-derived CDR1 and CDR2 are DFQATT and SNEGSKA (reference sequence). The CDR3 runs 13 residues.

This clonotype was found many times. This chain joins TRBV24-1 and TRBJ2-5; maybe TRBD2 (5 bases). This CDR3 has 13 residues. Germline V lookup: CDR1 KGHDR, CDR2 SFDVKD. Trimming took off 3 bases at V and 5 bases at J, with 9 bases between the two ends. Written as DNA, the CDR3 is TGTGCCACCAGTGATATGAGAGGGGAGACCCAGTACTTC. This encodes CATSDMRGETQYF.

This clonotype was observed a single time. This chain connects TRBV29-1 to TRBJ2-7; possibly TRBD1 for D (5 bases). V lost 7 bases to trimming and J lost 4 bases, with 8 bases between them. CDR3 size: 10 residues. Germline V CDR1 and CDR2: SQVTM, ANQGSEA. The CDR3 nucleotides are TGCAGCGGGGGCAGGTACGAGCAGTACTTC. This codes for CSGGRYEQYF.

The chain links TRBV9 to TRBJ1-2, with a tentative D call TRBD1 (6 bases). There are 15 residues in the CDR3. Germline CDR1 is SGDLS and CDR2 is YYNGEE. The ends were cut back, 2 bases at V and 4 bases at J, with 15 bases in the middle. CDR3 in DNA: TGTGCCAGCAGCGTTGACCCTACAGGGCGCTATGGCTACACCTTC. Translation gives CASSVDPTGRYGYTF.

This clonotype was detected ten times or more. One end of the junction is discordant with germline, which a read error may explain. The V gene is TRBV3-1, the J gene TRBJ2-7; D may be TRBD1 (6 bases). Germline values: CDR1 LGHDT, CDR2 YNNKEL (reference sequence). The CDR3 loop spans 15 amino acids. The CDR3 DNA follows: TGTGCCAGCAGCTTACGACAGGTCCGCTCCCACGAGCAGTACTTC. This sequence encodes CASSLRQVRSHEQYF.